This T cell receptor beta chain stems from a study of monozygotic twins with inflammatory bowel disease (dated by TCRdb to about 2019). Some background on the complete study: In total, 28 monozygotic twin pairs made up the full study: 19 Danish pairs, all IBD-discordant, plus nine German pairs, of which four were IBD-concordant and five were IBD-discordant. Disease-associated traits were sought mainly through comparisons between IBD patients and their genetically identical healthy co-twins within discordant pairs. Each individual had, on average, about 151 000 unique TCRalpha sequences and 181 000 unique TCRbeta sequences available for analysis.

Preparation of the library involved 5' RACE. For each TCR library, 3,000 to 4,000 ng of total RNA was used. cDNA was synthesized with SMARTScribe reverse transcriptase in eight separate reactions per sample. During cDNA synthesis, template switching was used to introduce unique molecular identifiers that contained a 6-nucleotide sample barcode. Two nested PCRs of roughly 16 and 10 cycles amplified the TCRalpha and TCRbeta cDNA, and bead purification followed each PCR. Before amplification, the cDNA was both treated with uracil DNA-glycosylase and purified with the QIAquick PCR purification kit. The second PCR added Illumina TruSeq-compatible adapters along with sample-specific barcodes. Library quality and concentration were assessed using TapeStation and Qubit, and about 5 ng of each library was pooled. Pooled libraries were sequenced on an Illumina HiSeq2500 single-index Rapid Run with 2 x 100 bp reads and custom sequencing primers. In the original analysis: MiGEC version 1.2.6 was used for UMI-based consensus assembly, which corrected PCR and sequencing errors. MiXCR version 2.1.1 handled V(D)J alignment, clonotype assembly and CDR3 extraction. Gene usage, clonotype sharing and MAIT/NKT TCR abundance were normalised by analysing the top 1000, 10 000 and 20 000 clonotypes per sample. After downsampling to 27 000 UMIs, diversity was calculated as the inverse Simpson index using the vegan R package. Paired Mann-Whitney U tests on discordant twin pairs were used, with Benjamini-Hochberg multiple-testing correction. TCRdb reprocessed the reads and assigns one entry to each CDR3 protein sequence, leaving out DNA. TCRdb, not the original authors, processed these V and J calls. This sample's table contains over 150,000 distinct CDR3 sequences. Roughly 2.3% of the sample is in the top ten clones.

The study at large found these results: Because patients received different immunosuppressive treatments, the repertoires may have picked up extra background noise and variability between individuals. The results gave no support for a single strong signal or clonotype linked to IBD. Measured by the inverse Simpson index, TCRbeta repertoire diversity was lower in IBD patients than in their healthy co-twins. Different T cell subtypes could not be distinguished in the analysis. Compared with healthy twins, IBD patients shared fewer clonotypes with other individuals, and the difference was most pronounced in patients with signs of disease activity. Repertoire similarity did not differ between concordant and discordant twins, which could be due to limited statistical power.

From each donor, a roughly 2.7 ml peripheral blood sample was collected into PAXgene tubes and kept at -80 degrees C. Total RNA was isolated from whole blood with the PAXgene blood miRNA kit on an automated QIAcube, without T cell sorting. Peripheral blood from monozygotic twin pairs concordant or discordant for inflammatory bowel disease was subjected to deep TCRalpha and TCRbeta repertoire profiling with unique molecular barcoding. Smoking habits were recorded for all twin pairs, and individuals were classified as current, former or never smokers. The CDR3 contains 15 residues, cysteine and phenylalanine counted. Nucleotide data are not available. As regards this clonotype: Its antigen target is currently unknown.

The chain is made from TRBV21-1 and TRBJ1-6; absent DNA, TCRdb's TRBD1 call cannot be checked. TRBV21-1 is a known pseudogene. Sequenced input: blood. The TCR comes from a human donor with ulcerative colitis or Crohn's disease, or a healthy co-twin of an affected twin (not recorded which). The CDR3: CASSKLPNRGSPLHF.